This T cell receptor beta chain derives from a study of T cell responses to AZD1222 COVID-19 vaccine. Findings and caveats of the study: Baseline serostatus was positive in only a handful of AZD1222 recipients. Regions left unmutated in variants are reportedly the target of nearly half of spike-specific TCRs. Dominant at 160-218 and 743-854, vaccine-associated CD4 TCRs also spanned spike. Repertoires were obtained only post-peak T cell response.

Method: immunoSEQ multiplex PCR; TCRdb's copy keeps in-frame clones and lacks some. The sample comprises about 120,000 clones, roughly 92% of which are singletons, and 2% to 2.5% rests with the top ten. Germline lookup yields CDR1 SGHNT and CDR2 YYREEE (reference sequence). The CDR3 has 16 residues. V shed 2 bases, J shed 1 base, and the junction held 8 bases outside the gene matches. As to this clone: What it binds is unknown.

The specimen comprised peripheral blood, sampled 28 days after the second AZD1222 dose. This chain joins TRBV5-4 and TRBJ2-5, with 7 bases lining up with TRBD1. This sequence originates from an adult who received the AZD1222 COVID-19 vaccine. The chain's CDR3 is CASSLTYRTGQETQYF. DNA of the CDR3: TGTGCCAGCAGCTTAACATATCGGACAGGCCAAGAGACCCAGTACTTC.